Listed below are T cell receptor beta chains from one sample, sequenced in a study of shared clonotypes between healthy human individuals. Only in-frame clones appear in the TCRdb table, and some are missing; sequencing was by immunoSEQ multiplex PCR. The table records millions of clones, about 95% of them present only once. Sequencing used naive CD8+ T cells sorted from blood. Receptors were obtained from a man between 18 and 29 years old in good health. Both conserved end residues are part of each CDR3. Each record gives: D gene, J gene, CDR3 length, V gene, CDR3 DNA, CDR3 protein. A D gene is named only where the DNA matches it firmly.

>TRBD2|TRBJ2-7|15|TRBV9
TGTGCCAGCAGCCCCGGGACTAGCGGTTCCTACGAGCAGTACTTC
CASSPGTSGSYEQYF
>.|TRBJ1-4|12|TRBV6-5
TGTGCCAGCACACCAGGGGATGAAAAACTGTTTTTT
CASTPGDEKLFF
>TRBD2|TRBJ2-3|14|TRBV28
TGTGCCAGCAGTGAGGGACTAGCGGGGATGGCGCAGTATTTT
CASSEGLAGMAQYF
>.|TRBJ1-1|12|TRBV7-8
TGTGCCAGCAGCTTAGTACTGCAGGAAGCTTTCTTT
CASSLVLQEAFF
>.|TRBJ1-2|15|TRBV28
TGTGCCAGCAGCCCAACAGGGTCCGGGGGCTATGGCTACACCTTC
CASSPTGSGGYGYTF
>TRBD1|TRBJ2-1|15|TRBV7-9
TGTGCCAGCAGCTTGGGACAGGGGGAAGAGAATGAGCAGTTCTTC
CASSLGQGEENEQFF
>.|TRBJ2-1|13|TRBV5-1
TGCGCCAGCAGCTTGGACCCCGGGTTGGAGCAGTTCTTC
CASSLDPGLEQFF
>.|TRBJ1-1|16|TRBV14
TGTGCCAGCAGCCAAGATGGAGAGGGAATAAACACTGAAGCTTTCTTT
CASSQDGEGINTEAFF
>TRBD2|TRBJ2-2|16|TRBV9
TGTGCCAGCAGCGGACTAGCGGGAGACCCCACCGGGGAGCTGTTTTTT
CASSGLAGDPTGELFF
>.|TRBJ2-1|17|TRBV18
TGTGCCAGCTCACCTGATCAGGGTGAAGGGGTCTACAATGAGCAGTTCTTC
CASSPDQGEGVYNEQFF
>.|TRBJ2-5|16|TRBV4-1
TGCGCCAGCAGCCAAGTGATGGGAAGTGGGCAAGAGACCCAGTACTTC
CASSQVMGSGQETQYF
>TRBD1|TRBJ1-1|14|TRBV19
TGTGCCAGTACCCTACAGGGGGCGAACACTGAAGCTTTCTTT
CASTLQGANTEAFF
>TRBD2|TRBJ2-2|13|TRBV29-1
TGCAGCGTTGATCAGGGAGGGACCGGGGAGCTGTTTTTT
CSVDQGGTGELFF
>.|TRBJ2-5|14|TRBV5-1
TGCGCCAGCAGCTTGGCGGTGAACCAAGAGACCCAGTACTTC
CASSLAVNQETQYF